This entry features one T cell receptor (beta chain) sequence. These data are taken from a study of T-cell memory formation after mild COVID-19. At the level of the study: TCR clustering was largely donor specific.

TCRdb analysed the 5' RACE reads with MiXCR anew, one entry per CDR3 protein. The repertoire consists of 300,000 to 350,000 distinct CDR3 sequences, with roughly an eighth occurring once and the leading ten covering roughly 23%. Per the germline V gene, CDR1 is SGHVS and CDR2 is FQNEAQ. The CDR3 is 13 residues long. V was shortened by 7 bases and J by 5 bases, with 15 bases between the two germline ends. The specimen sequenced was PBMCs or a T cell subset sorted from them (not recorded which). This clonotype was sampled from a man aged 18 to 35 who had mild COVID-19 (a few samples of this study predate the infection). Cell type and time point are not known. This chain uses TRBV7-8 with TRBJ2-7, with unresolved D. The CDR3 DNA reads as TGTGCCAGCACCCAGGCAGGCCAGGACGAGCAGTACGTC. As protein: CASTQAGQDEQYV.